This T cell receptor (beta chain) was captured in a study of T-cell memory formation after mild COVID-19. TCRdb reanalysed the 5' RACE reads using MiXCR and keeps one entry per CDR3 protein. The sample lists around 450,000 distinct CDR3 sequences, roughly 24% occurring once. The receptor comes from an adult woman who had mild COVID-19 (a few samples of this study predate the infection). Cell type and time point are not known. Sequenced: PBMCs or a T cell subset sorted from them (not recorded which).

The CDR3 nucleotides read TGTGCCAGCAGCTTGGGGCTAGCGGGAGGGACCCAGTACTTC. Residues: CASSLGLAGGTQYF. The rearrangement links TRBV7-2 to TRBJ2-5; TRBD2 aligns across 11 bases. CDR1 and CDR2 (germline): SGHTA, FQGNSA. V dropped 3 bases and J dropped 7; count of bases not matched to a gene: 4. The CDR3 consists of 14 residues.